This is a list of T cell receptor beta chains from one sample in a study of glioma-infiltrating T cells after dendritic cell vaccination. Assay: immunoSEQ multiplex PCR; the TCRdb copy retains only in-frame clones and omits some. The table records more than 30,000 clones, 85% to 95% of them present only once. This specimen consisted of blood, obtained before dendritic cell vaccination. The receptors originated from a human donor with glioblastoma. The CDR3 runs from the conserved cysteine through the conserved F or W. The order of the fields is J gene, D gene, V gene, clone size, CDR3 DNA, CDR3 protein. The D gene is left open where the match is weak. Rows may omit the clone size; those that give it use once, few, many or a size class.

j_gene: TRBJ1-5; d_gene: .; v_gene: TRBV6-6; abundance: .; CDR3nt: TGTGCCAGCAGTTCCCCCATCAGGAATAGCAATCAGCCCCAGCATTTT; CDR3aa: CASSSPIRNSNQPQHF
j_gene: TRBJ2-1; d_gene: TRBD1; v_gene: TRBV7-6; abundance: .; CDR3nt: TGTGCCAGCAGCTTAGCGGGACAGGGAAGGGAGCAGTTCTTC; CDR3aa: CASSLAGQGREQFF
j_gene: TRBJ2-7; d_gene: .; v_gene: TRBV13; abundance: once; CDR3nt: TGTGCCAGCAGTTTAAGGCAGGACTACGAGCAGTACTTC; CDR3aa: CASSLRQDYEQYF
j_gene: TRBJ1-2; d_gene: TRBD1; v_gene: TRBV19; abundance: .; CDR3nt: TGTGCCAGTAGCACCAGACCAGGGGGGAATAACTATGGCTACACCTTC; CDR3aa: CASSTRPGGNNYGYTF
j_gene: TRBJ2-5; d_gene: TRBD2; v_gene: TRBV5-4; abundance: .; CDR3nt: TGTGCCAGCAGCTCCCTAGCGGGGGGGTTAGAGACCCAGTACTTC; CDR3aa: CASSSLAGGLETQYF
j_gene: TRBJ1-3; d_gene: .; v_gene: TRBV11-1; abundance: .; CDR3nt: TGTGCCAGCAGCCCACGACGGGGAAGAAGTGGAAACACCATATATTTT; CDR3aa: CASSPRRGRSGNTIYF
j_gene: TRBJ2-7; d_gene: TRBD1; v_gene: TRBV5-4; abundance: .; CDR3nt: TGTGCCAGCTCCCCCGAGGGACAGGGCGCCTACGAGCAGTACTTC; CDR3aa: CASSPEGQGAYEQYF
j_gene: TRBJ1-1; d_gene: TRBD1; v_gene: TRBV15; abundance: .; CDR3nt: TGTGCCACCAGCCGGGACAGGGGGCTGAACACTGAAGCTTTCTTT; CDR3aa: CATSRDRGLNTEAFF
j_gene: TRBJ1-6; d_gene: TRBD1; v_gene: TRBV5-1; abundance: .; CDR3nt: TGCGCCAGCAGCTCCCAACAGGGGGGAAATTCACCCCTCCACTTT; CDR3aa: CASSSQQGGNSPLHF
j_gene: TRBJ1-2; d_gene: .; v_gene: TRBV10-3; abundance: .; CDR3nt: TGTGCCATCAGTTCGCTCAGGGGAGAGTATAACTATGGCTACACCTTC; CDR3aa: CAISSLRGEYNYGYTF
j_gene: TRBJ1-5; d_gene: TRBD1; v_gene: TRBV12-5; abundance: .; CDR3nt: TGTGCTAGTGGGCCCTCAGGGGGCGGTGGTCAGCCCCAGCATTTT; CDR3aa: CASGPSGGGGQPQHF
j_gene: TRBJ2-1; d_gene: .; v_gene: TRBV15; abundance: .; CDR3nt: TGTGCCACCAGCAGAGCCCCAGGGTATGAGCAGTTCTTC; CDR3aa: CATSRAPGYEQFF
j_gene: TRBJ2-2; d_gene: .; v_gene: TRBV6-5; abundance: .; CDR3nt: TGTGCCAGCAGTATCACCCAGGGTTTCACCGGGGAGCTGTTTTTT; CDR3aa: CASSITQGFTGELFF
j_gene: TRBJ2-1; d_gene: TRBD2; v_gene: TRBV4-1; abundance: .; CDR3nt: TGCGCCAGCAGCCCCCGCGGTAGCGGGGGGGCCTACAATGAGCAGTTCTTC; CDR3aa: CASSPRGSGGAYNEQFF
j_gene: TRBJ1-2; d_gene: TRBD1; v_gene: TRBV5-1; abundance: .; CDR3nt: TGCGCCAGCAGCTTGGGTTTGACAGGGGATGGCTACACCTTC; CDR3aa: CASSLGLTGDGYTF
j_gene: TRBJ1-6; d_gene: .; v_gene: TRBV19; abundance: .; CDR3nt: TGTGCCAGTAGTCTGAGAGAACCCAATTCCCCCCTCCACTTT; CDR3aa: CASSLREPNSPLHF
j_gene: TRBJ2-1; d_gene: TRBD2; v_gene: TRBV7-8; abundance: .; CDR3nt: TGTGCCAGCAGCATCCGACTAGCGGGGGATGGGGTCAATGAGCAGTTCTTC; CDR3aa: CASSIRLAGDGVNEQFF
j_gene: TRBJ1-2; d_gene: .; v_gene: TRBV10-3; abundance: .; CDR3nt: TGTGCCATCAGTGTACTTCTCGGTAGAAGCTACACCTTC; CDR3aa: CAISVLLGRSYTF
j_gene: TRBJ1-6; d_gene: .; v_gene: TRBV6-5; abundance: .; CDR3nt: TGTGCCAGCAGTTACACAACAGGTGAAGATTCACCCCTCCACTTT; CDR3aa: CASSYTTGEDSPLHF
j_gene: TRBJ1-2; d_gene: .; v_gene: TRBV6-1; abundance: .; CDR3nt: TGTGCCAGCAATCAGGTGCTTTTTAACTATGGCTACACCTTC; CDR3aa: CASNQVLFNYGYTF
j_gene: TRBJ1-6; d_gene: TRBD1; v_gene: TRBV6-1; abundance: .; CDR3nt: TGTGCCAGCATTCACAGGGGGGTGAATTCACCCCTCCACTTT; CDR3aa: CASIHRGVNSPLHF
j_gene: TRBJ2-3; d_gene: .; v_gene: TRBV5-6; abundance: .; CDR3nt: TGTGCCAGCAGCTTGGCCGGCAGGGTCGAGGGCACAGATACGCAGTATTTT; CDR3aa: CASSLAGRVEGTDTQYF
j_gene: TRBJ2-5; d_gene: .; v_gene: TRBV15; abundance: .; CDR3nt: TGTGCCACCAGGGCTAGAGGGGGAGAATCCCAGTACTTC; CDR3aa: CATRARGGESQYF
j_gene: TRBJ1-1; d_gene: TRBD1; v_gene: TRBV19; abundance: once; CDR3nt: TGCGCCAGTAGTCGATCCAGGGGGCGCCTAGGCACTGAAGCTTTCTTT; CDR3aa: CASSRSRGRLGTEAFF
j_gene: TRBJ2-4; d_gene: .; v_gene: TRBV19; abundance: .; CDR3nt: TGTGCCAGTAGTATGAGGTTGACTCCATCCAAAAACATTCAGTACTTC; CDR3aa: CASSMRLTPSKNIQYF